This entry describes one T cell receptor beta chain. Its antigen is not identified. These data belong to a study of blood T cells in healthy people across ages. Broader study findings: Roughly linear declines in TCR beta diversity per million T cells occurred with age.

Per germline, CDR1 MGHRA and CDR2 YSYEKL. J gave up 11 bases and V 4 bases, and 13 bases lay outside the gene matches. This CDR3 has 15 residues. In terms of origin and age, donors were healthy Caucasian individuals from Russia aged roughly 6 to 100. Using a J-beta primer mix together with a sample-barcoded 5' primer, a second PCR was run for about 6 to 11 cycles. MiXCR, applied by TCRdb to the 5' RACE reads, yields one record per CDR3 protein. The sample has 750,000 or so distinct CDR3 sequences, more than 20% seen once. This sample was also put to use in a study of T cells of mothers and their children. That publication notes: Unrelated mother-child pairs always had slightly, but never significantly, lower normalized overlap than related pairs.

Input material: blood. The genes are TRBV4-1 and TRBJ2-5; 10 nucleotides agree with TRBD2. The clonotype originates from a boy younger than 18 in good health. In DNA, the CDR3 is TGCGCCAGCAGCCCCCTAGCGGGAGTCTTGGGGGAGCAGTACTTC. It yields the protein CASSPLAGVLGEQYF.